This TCR beta chain was recorded in a study of siplizumab effects on memory and regulatory T cells. Findings of the study overall: Apparently key alloresponse contributors, naive T cells also seemed more diverse than memory cells. Proliferating Tregs taken from siplizumab cultures were not shown to have a confirmed suppressive function. No naive or memory phenotype could be assigned to roughly 75-97% of proliferating clones. Siplizumab produced a significant reduction in alloreactive sequences that were traceable to unstimulated CD4+ memory cells.

Some clones are missing from TCRdb's copy, which holds only in-frame ones; the method was immunoSEQ multiplex PCR. In the table there are roughly 56,000 clones, over 85% of which are singletons. V lost 7 bases and J 4 bases, leaving 17 bases between the germline ends. Germline CDR1 is SQVTM and CDR2 is ANQGSEA. The length of the CDR3 is 13 residues. About this clone itself: Antigen specificity is unknown.

The source of this sequence is a human donor in good health. Sequencing input: CD8+ T cells sorted from blood. This chain links TRBV29-1 with TRBJ2-7, with TRBD2 as a possible D gene (6 bases). CDR3 loop: CSAAGPGLYEQYF. CDR3 bases: TGCAGCGCTGCGGGTCCGGGACTTTACGAGCAGTACTTC.